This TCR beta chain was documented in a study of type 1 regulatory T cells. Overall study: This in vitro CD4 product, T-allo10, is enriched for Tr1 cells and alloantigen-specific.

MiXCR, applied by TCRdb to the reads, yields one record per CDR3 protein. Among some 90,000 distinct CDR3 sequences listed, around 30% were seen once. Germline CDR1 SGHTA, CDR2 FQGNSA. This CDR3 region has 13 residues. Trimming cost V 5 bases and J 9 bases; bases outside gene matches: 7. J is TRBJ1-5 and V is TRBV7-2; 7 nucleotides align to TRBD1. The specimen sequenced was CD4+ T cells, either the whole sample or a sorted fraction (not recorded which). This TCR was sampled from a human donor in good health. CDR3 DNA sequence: TGTGCCAGCAGCGGGGACAGCCTGGGGCCCCAGCATTTT. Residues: CASSGDSLGPQHF.